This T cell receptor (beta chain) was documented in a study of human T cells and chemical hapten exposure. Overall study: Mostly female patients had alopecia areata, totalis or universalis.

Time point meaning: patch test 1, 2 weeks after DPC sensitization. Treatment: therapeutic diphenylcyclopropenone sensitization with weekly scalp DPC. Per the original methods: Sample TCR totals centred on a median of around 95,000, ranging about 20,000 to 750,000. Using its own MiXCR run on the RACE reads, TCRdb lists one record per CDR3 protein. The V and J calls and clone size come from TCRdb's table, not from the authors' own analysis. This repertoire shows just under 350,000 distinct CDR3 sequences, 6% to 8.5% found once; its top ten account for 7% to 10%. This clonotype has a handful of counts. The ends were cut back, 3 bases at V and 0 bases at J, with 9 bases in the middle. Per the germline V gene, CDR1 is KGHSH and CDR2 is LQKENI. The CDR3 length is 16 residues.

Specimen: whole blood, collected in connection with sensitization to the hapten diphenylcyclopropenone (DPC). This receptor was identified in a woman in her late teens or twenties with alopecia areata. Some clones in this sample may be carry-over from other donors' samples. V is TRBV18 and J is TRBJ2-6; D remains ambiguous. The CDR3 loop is CASSPAVPSGANVLTF. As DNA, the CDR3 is TGTGCCAGCTCACCCGCAGTTCCCTCTGGGGCCAACGTCCTGACTTTC.